The 27 T cell receptor beta chains below were found in one sample sequenced in a study of cytomegalovirus exposure and HLA in healthy donors. Amplification used 60 Vbeta primers and 13 Jbeta primers. The assay was immunoSEQ multiplex PCR, and TCRdb's table has in-frame clones only and misses some. Among about 160,000 clones listed, less than 90% were seen once. Source material: PBMCs. Every receptor here comes from a man in his forties or fifties in good health and CMV-seropositive.

The CDR3 DNA sequence: TGTGCCAGCAGCTTCTCGGTCGCGAGCACAGATACGCAGTATTTT. Its translation: CASSFSVASTDTQYF. The V gene is TRBV7-6, the J gene TRBJ2-3; the D is unclear. Germline values: CDR1 SGHVS, CDR2 FNYEAQ. V lost 3 bases, J lost 0 bases, and 10 bases lay in between. The CDR3 totals 15 residues.

This chain uses TRBV9 with TRBJ1-2, with a tentative D call TRBD1 (5 bases). CDR3 length equals 13 residues. V lost 3 bases to trimming and J lost 4 bases, with 10 bases between them. Germline V gene lookup returns CDR1 SGDLS and CDR2 YYNGEE. As DNA, the CDR3 is TGTGCCAGCAGCGCCGGACACGGCTATGGCTACACCTTC. Its protein is CASSAGHGYGYTF.

The chain employs TRBV4-2 and TRBJ2-5; the match to TRBD2 covers 7 bases. The DNA matches TRBJ2-7 better at its end, which makes the J call doubtful. The V gene's germline CDR1 is LGHNA and CDR2 YNFKEQ. The CDR3 contains 15 residues. CDR3 DNA sequence: TGTGCCAGCAGCCAAGAGTCCGGGGGGACCTACGAGCAGTACTTC. It specifies CASSQESGGTYEQYF.

The rearrangement links TRBV28 to TRBJ2-4, with a weak D call TRBD1 (5 bases). This CDR3 is 16 amino acids long. V was pared by 5 bases and J by 3 bases, with 17 bases between. Germline-derived CDR1 and CDR2 are MDHEN and SYDVKM. CDR3 residues: CASSIPHQGGKNIQYF. The CDR3 DNA is TGTGCCAGCAGTATCCCTCATCAGGGTGGCAAAAACATTCAGTACTTC. Complete variable domain (other parts from reference TRBV28 and TRBJ2-4): DVKVTQSSRYLVKRTGEKVFLECVQDMDHENMFWYRQDPGLGLRLIYFSYDVKMKEKGDIPEGYSVSREKKERFSLILESASTNQTSMYLCASSIPHQGGKNIQYFGAGTRLSVL.

The chain couples TRBV5-5 to TRBJ1-5; D is unresolved. This CDR3 has 13 residues. Trimming pared 4 bases from V and 4 bases from J, leaving 9 bases between. The germline gives CDR1 SGHKS, CDR2 YYEKEE (reference sequence). CDR3 residues: CASSRGPNQPQHF. The DNA for the CDR3 is TGTGCCAGCAGCCGAGGGCCGAATCAGCCCCAGCATTTT.

V and J are TRBV7-9 and TRBJ1-4; maybe TRBD1 (6 bases). Germline loops: CDR1 SEHNR, CDR2 FQNEAQ (reference sequence). V dropped 5 bases and J dropped 3 bases, with 10 bases sitting between them. The CDR3 contains 14 residues. The CDR3, as DNA: TGTGCCAGCAGCCTCACAGGGTCTAATGAAAAACTGTTTTTT. Translated: CASSLTGSNEKLFF.

The chain recombines TRBV27 with TRBJ1-6, with unresolved D. This CDR3 has 15 amino acids. Trimming left V 2 bases short and J 2 bases short, with 7 bases between. Looked up from germline, CDR1 is MNHEY and CDR2 is SMNVEV (reference sequence). The DNA of the CDR3 is TGTGCCAGCAGTTTAAACACAGCCTATAATTCACCCCTCCACTTT. Its protein is CASSLNTAYNSPLHF.

The chain uses TRBV6-5 and TRBJ2-7; 10 bases align to TRBD1. The CDR3 runs to 15 residues. Germline values: CDR1 MNHEY, CDR2 SVGAGI. V lost 4 bases to trimming and J lost 1 base; unmatched junction nucleotides: 4. The CDR3 region has the DNA TGTGCCAGCAGTTGGGGACAGGGGTCATCCTACGAGCAGTACTTC. This codes for CASSWGQGSSYEQYF.

The rearrangement links TRBV2 to TRBJ1-1, with D possibly TRBD1 on 6 matching bases. Trimming pared 2 bases from V and 3 bases from J, leaving 16 bases between. Germline CDR1 SNHLY, CDR2 FYNNEI. The CDR3 covers 16 residues. The CDR3 loop reads CASSESARGGYTEAFF. Here the CDR3 DNA reads TGTGCCAGCAGTGAATCCGCCAGGGGAGGGTACACTGAAGCTTTCTTT.

The J gene is TRBJ2-1, the V gene TRBV18, with 9 bases lining up with TRBD2. The germline V gene encodes CDR1 KGHSH and CDR2 LQKENI. The J segment lost 9 bases and the V segment lost 3 bases, leaving 6 bases of the junction unmatched. CDR3 length equals 14 residues. The CDR3 DNA follows: TGTGCCAGCTCACCTCCCAGGACTAGCGCTGAGCAGTTCTTC. It is translated as CASSPPRTSAEQFF.

The chain uses TRBV11-2 and TRBJ2-1, with D tentatively TRBD1 (6 bases). Germline V gives CDR1 SGHAT, CDR2 FQNNGV. The V end lost 1 base, the J end lost 0 bases, and 10 bases lay between the germline ends. This CDR3 contains 16 residues. The CDR3 protein is CASSLVGAGSYNEQFF. The CDR3 DNA reads TGTGCCAGCAGCTTAGTGGGGGCTGGCTCCTACAATGAGCAGTTCTTC. The entire variable domain, with the rest obtained from reference TRBV11-2 and TRBJ2-1, is as follows: EAGVAQSPRYKIIEKRQSVAFWCNPISGHATLYWYQQILGQGPKLLIQFQNNGVVDDSQLPKDRFSAERLKGVDSTLKIQPAKLEDSAVYLCASSLVGAGSYNEQFFGPGTRLTVL.

This chain links TRBV4-3 with TRBJ1-5; D remains ambiguous. This CDR3 region has 16 residues. Trimming removed 0 bases from V and 4 bases from J, with 13 bases in between. Germline V gene sequence: CDR1 LGHNA, CDR2 YSLEER. CDR3 nucleotide sequence: TGCGCCAGCAGCCAAGATCTAGAGGGTGCAAATCAGCCCCAGCATTTT. Protein sequence: CASSQDLEGANQPQHF.

CDR3 region: CASSLRGGGPETQYF. The CDR3 region has the DNA TGTGCCAGCAGCTTACGCGGGGGGGGCCCGGAGACCCAGTACTTC. The rearrangement joins TRBV7-9 to TRBJ2-5, with TRBD2 matching over 9 bases. V gave up 2 bases and J gave up 5 bases; unmatched junction bases: 6. This CDR3 spans 15 amino acids. Germline assignment: CDR1 SEHNR and CDR2 FQNEAQ (reference sequence).

On this clone itself: Germline and junction disagree at one end, which may indicate a read error. V is TRBV7-9 and J is TRBJ1-4; D unclear. The CDR3 spans 16 residues. Germline CDR1 reads SEHNR; CDR2 reads FQNEAQ (reference sequence). This CDR3 reads CSSSSVWGGSEEKLFF. CDR3 bases: TGTTCCAGCAGCTCTGTCTGGGGAGGGAGTGAGGAAAAACTGTTTTTT.

CDR3 amino acids: CASMENPPPYEQFF. The CDR3 DNA reads TGTGCCAGCATGGAGAACCCCCCTCCCTATGAGCAGTTCTTC. This chain links TRBV2 with TRBJ2-1; D is uncertain. CDR1 and CDR2 from the germline V gene are SNHLY and FYNNEI. The V end lost 7 bases, the J end lost 8 bases, and 18 bases lay between the germline ends. The CDR3 contains 14 residues.

This sequence joins TRBV4-2 and TRBJ2-5; 11 nucleotides agree with TRBD1. This CDR3 contains 16 residues. Germline V gives CDR1 LGHNA, CDR2 YNFKEQ. V shed 2 bases and J 2 bases; nucleotides not matched to a gene: 4. CDR3 coding DNA: TGTGCCAGCAGCCAATCGGGACAGGGGGGACAAGAGACCCAGTACTTC. Its translation is CASSQSGQGGQETQYF.

This chain uses TRBV30 with TRBJ1-4; D might be TRBD1 (5 bases). From germline, CDR1 is GTSNPN and CDR2 SVGIG (reference sequence). The CDR3 sequence is 15 residues long. V was trimmed by 0 bases and J by 5 bases, leaving 13 bases between them. The CDR3 nucleotides read TGTGCCTGGAGTGTACGCAGGGTCGGAAATGAAAAACTGTTTTTT. It yields the protein CAWSVRRVGNEKLFF.

The chain carries TRBV28 and TRBJ2-5; TRBD2 matches 13 bases. V trimming: 1 base; J trimming: 4 bases; junction bases outside the gene matches: 9. The germline CDR1 and CDR2 sequences are MDHEN and SYDVKM. This CDR3 is 18 amino acids long. The CDR3 region has the DNA TGTGCCAGCAGTTTATCGGCGGGGACTAGCGGGATTAGAGAGACCCAGTACTTC. Its translation: CASSLSAGTSGIRETQYF. The full variable domain, with the rest looked up from reference TRBV28 and TRBJ2-5, is DVKVTQSSRYLVKRTGEKVFLECVQDMDHENMFWYRQDPGLGLRLIYFSYDVKMKEKGDIPEGYSVSREKKERFSLILESASTNQTSMYLCASSLSAGTSGIRETQYFGPGTRLLVL.

For the CDR3, the DNA is TGCGCCAGCAGCGTACAGGGATACGAGCAGTACTTC. Amino acids: CASSVQGYEQYF. The chain employs TRBV5-1 and TRBJ2-7, with D possibly TRBD1 on 6 matching bases. Germline-derived CDR1 and CDR2 are SGHRS and YFSETQ. With 4 bases removed from V and 4 bases from J, the gap between germline ends came to 9 bases. This CDR3 spans 12 amino acids.

This rearrangement joins TRBV28 to TRBJ1-2, with 8 bases identical to TRBD1. V lost 4 bases and J lost 4; bases outside the gene matches: 8. There are 15 residues in the CDR3. Germline values: CDR1 MDHEN, CDR2 SYDVKM. CDR3 residues: CASSWGQGAGYGYTF. CDR3 bases: TGTGCCAGCAGTTGGGGGCAGGGGGCCGGCTATGGCTACACCTTC.

The chain joins TRBV28 to TRBJ1-1, with D maybe TRBD1 (5 bases). Trimming left V 2 bases short and J 4 bases short, with 14 bases between. The CDR3 totals 15 residues. CDR1 and CDR2 (germline): MDHEN, SYDVKM. CDR3 nucleotides: TGTGCCAGCAGTTTAGCCGGCCGCAGGGCCACTGAAGCTTTCTTT. Translated, it gives CASSLAGRRATEAFF.

This clone has just a few counts. This chain links TRBV21-1 with TRBJ1-6. TRBV21-1 is classified as a pseudogene. This CDR3 comprises 17 residues. The CDR3 coding sequence is TGTGCCAGCAGCAACCTTTCACACGGGACCTATAATTCACCCCTCCACTTT. It encodes CASSNLSHGTYNSPLHF.

The V gene is TRBV7-7, the J gene TRBJ2-4; maybe TRBD1 (6 bases). V lost 5 bases to trimming and J lost 9 bases, with 20 bases between them. Germline values: CDR1 SSHAT, CDR2 FNYEAQ (reference sequence). The CDR3 consists of 15 residues. CDR3 loop: CASSEGQNLRGIQYF. DNA of the CDR3: TGTGCCAGCAGCGAAGGACAGAACTTAAGGGGCATTCAGTACTTC. The whole variable domain, filled in from reference TRBV7-7 and TRBJ2-4, reads GAGVSQSPRYKVTKRGQDVTLRCDPISSHATLYWYQQALGQGPEFLTYFNYEAQPDKSGLPSDRFSAERPEGSISTLTIQRTEQRDSAMYRCASSEGQNLRGIQYFGAGTRLSVL.

This sequence joins TRBV7-9 and TRBJ2-7, with a possible D match to TRBD2 (6 bases). From germline, CDR1 is SEHNR and CDR2 FQNEAQ (reference sequence). CDR3 length: 15 residues. V gave up 1 base and J gave up 6 bases, with 16 bases separating them. This chain's CDR3 is CASSLGWREISEQYF. The CDR3 DNA is TGTGCCAGCAGCTTAGGATGGAGGGAAATCAGCGAGCAGTACTTC.

This clone was seen once. This rearrangement joins TRBV5-1 to TRBJ2-1; 9 nucleotides match TRBD1. Germline lookup yields CDR1 SGHRS and CDR2 YFSETQ. With 4 bases clipped from V and 4 bases from J, the junction kept 6 bases outside the gene matches. The CDR3 is 15 amino acids. CDR3 sequence: CASSPGQGIYNEQFF. The CDR3 nucleotides are TGCGCCAGCAGCCCCGGACAGGGGATTTACAATGAGCAGTTCTTC.

This clone came up a few times. V and J are TRBV6-5 and TRBJ1-5; TRBD1 might be the D (5 bases). From germline, CDR1 is MNHEY and CDR2 SVGAGI. V lost 0 bases and J lost 3, with 9 bases in between. This CDR3 comprises 15 residues. CDR3 residues: CASSYSAGYNQPQHF. In DNA form, the CDR3 reads TGTGCCAGCAGTTACTCCGCAGGGTACAATCAGCCCCAGCATTTT.

The V call is TRBV7-2, the J call TRBJ2-7; D not resolved. Per the germline V gene, CDR1 is SGHTA and CDR2 is FQGNSA. Trimming took 6 bases from V and 4 from J, leaving 13 bases between them. The CDR3 is 13 amino acids. The DNA of the CDR3 is TGTGCCAGCAGTGCGATCCAGGCTTACGAGCAGTACTTC. It specifies CASSAIQAYEQYF.